A single sample gave rise to the 8 T cell receptor beta chains below, sequenced in a study of CD8 T cells in Susac syndrome. Reverse transcription of about 0.45 to 1 ug RNA was performed with random hexamers. Via MiXCR, TCRdb re-called the immunoSEQ multiplex PCR reads, giving one row per CDR3 protein. This table has tens of thousands of distinct CDR3 sequences, roughly 94% appearing once. What was sequenced was CD8+ T cells from PBMCs. The receptors stem from a human donor with Susac syndrome.

The rearrangement links TRBV27 to TRBJ2-1; TRBD2 might be the D (5 bases). The CDR3 loop spans 11 amino acids. Germline loops: CDR1 MNHEY, CDR2 SMNVEV (reference sequence). Trimming cost V 4 bases and J 9 bases, with 7 bases left between them. This CDR3 reads CASSSRGEQFF. The CDR3 DNA sequence: TGTGCCAGCAGTTCCCGGGGTGAGCAGTTCTTC.

This chain connects TRBV7-2 to TRBJ2-1; D gene unclear. The CDR3 contains 15 residues. With 1 base removed from V and 1 base from J, the gap between germline ends came to 8 bases. Germline V gene lookup returns CDR1 SGHTA and CDR2 FQGNSA. The CDR3 is CASSLEVISYNEQFF. The DNA of the CDR3 is TGTGCCAGCAGCTTAGAGGTCATTTCCTACAATGAGCAGTTCTTC.

The chain links TRBV5-6 to TRBJ1-2, with D possibly TRBD1 on 5 matching bases. The CDR3 length is 15 residues. CDR1 SGHDT and CDR2 YYEEEE come from the germline V gene. Trimming shortened V by 4 bases and J by 5 bases, and 18 bases separated the two germline ends. The CDR3 sequence is CASSPGQANLYGYTF. CDR3 nucleotides: TGTGCCAGCAGCCCAGGACAAGCTAACCTTTATGGCTACACCTTC.

The rearrangement uses TRBV29-1 and TRBJ2-6; perhaps TRBD1 as D (5 bases). Germline assignment: CDR1 SQVTM and CDR2 ANQGSEA. This CDR3 region has 14 residues. V was trimmed by 7 bases and J by 0 bases, leaving 10 bases between them. This CDR3 is CSARDSSGANVLTF. The CDR3 DNA reads TGCAGCGCCAGGGATTCCTCTGGGGCCAACGTCCTGACTTTC.

Here the CDR3 DNA reads TGTGCCAGCAGCGGGGAACAGGGGCCACCCCTCCACTTT. Protein product: CASSGEQGPPLHF. The chain uses TRBV9 and TRBJ1-6; 7 bases fit TRBD1. CDR3 length: 13 amino acids. From germline, CDR1 is SGDLS and CDR2 YYNGEE. V lost 3 bases, J lost 11 bases, and 5 bases stayed unmatched.

This chain connects TRBV4-3 to TRBJ1-2; maybe TRBD1 (5 bases). CDR1 and CDR2 (germline): LGHNA, YSLEER. V shed 4 bases and J shed 6 bases, with 18 bases lying between them. CDR3 length: 15 residues. The CDR3 region has the DNA TGCGCCAGCAGCCGAGTACAGCCTTTAGGGGATGGCTACACCTTC. Its translation is CASSRVQPLGDGYTF.

V is TRBV25-1 and J is TRBJ1-4; no firm D call. Between the trimmed V and J ends, which lost 5 bases and 8 bases, there was a span of 9 bases. The germline gives CDR1 MGHDK, CDR2 SYGVNS. The CDR3 extends over 12 amino acids. Written as DNA, the CDR3 is TGTGCCAGCAGTTCGCGGGAAGAAAAACTGTTTTTT. The encoded protein is CASSSREEKLFF.

DNA for the CDR3: TGTGCCAGCAGTTTAGGTCTGGGACTCGTCGGAGATACGCAGTATTTT. It codes for CASSLGLGLVGDTQYF. The chain has TRBV28 and TRBJ2-3; the D gene is possibly TRBD2 (6 bases). Germline values: CDR1 MDHEN, CDR2 SYDVKM. This CDR3 region has 16 residues. V lost 2 bases, J lost 5 bases, and 17 bases lay in between.